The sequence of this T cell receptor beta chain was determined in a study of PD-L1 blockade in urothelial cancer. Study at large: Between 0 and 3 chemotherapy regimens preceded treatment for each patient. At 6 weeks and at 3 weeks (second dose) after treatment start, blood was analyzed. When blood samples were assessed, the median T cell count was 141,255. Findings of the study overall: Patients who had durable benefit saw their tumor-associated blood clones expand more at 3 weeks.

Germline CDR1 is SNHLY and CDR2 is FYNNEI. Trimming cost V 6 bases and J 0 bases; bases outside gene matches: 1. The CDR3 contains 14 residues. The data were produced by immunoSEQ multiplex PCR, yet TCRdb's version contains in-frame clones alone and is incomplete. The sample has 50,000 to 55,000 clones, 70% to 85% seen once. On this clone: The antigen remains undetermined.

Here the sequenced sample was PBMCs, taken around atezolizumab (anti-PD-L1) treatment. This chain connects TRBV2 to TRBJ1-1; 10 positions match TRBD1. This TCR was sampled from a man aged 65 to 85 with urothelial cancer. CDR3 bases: TGTGCCAGCAGGGGACAGGGGATGAACACTGAAGCTTTCTTT. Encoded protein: CASRGQGMNTEAFF. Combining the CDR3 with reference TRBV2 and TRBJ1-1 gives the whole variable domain EPEVTQTPSHQVTQMGQEVILRCVPISNHLYFYWYRQILGQKVEFLVSFYNNEISEKSEIFDDQFSVERPDGSNFTLKIRSTKLEDSAMYFCASRGQGMNTEAFFGQGTRLTVV.